A selection of T cell receptor beta chains follows, all from one sample in a study of blood T cell repertoires in COVID-19. The assay was immunoSEQ multiplex PCR, and TCRdb's table has in-frame clones only and misses some. Of about 81,000 clones listed, around 80% are singletons. The sample was peripheral blood. The receptors derive from a human donor in a cohort sampled during active COVID-19. Each CDR3 is given with its conserved first and last residue. A D gene is named only where the DNA matches it firmly.

>TRBD1|TRBJ2-1|TRBV5-1
CASSLGGGQGQDEQFF
>TRBD1|TRBJ2-7|TRBV4-3
CASSQRTGPYEQYF
>NA|TRBJ2-5|TRBV6-5
CASRGGGLQETQYF
>TRBD2|TRBJ2-3|TRBV30
CGYWGRGGTDTQYF
>NA|TRBJ1-1|TRBV6-5
CASRPRTEAFF
>NA|TRBJ2-7|TRBV19
CASKFGHSSYEQYF
>TRBD2|TRBJ2-5|TRBV27
CASSLGTRGETQYF
>TRBD1|TRBJ2-7|TRBV6-6
CASSRDSYEQYF
>NA|TRBJ2-2|TRBV6-5
CASRADRSAGELFF
>TRBD1|TRBJ1-1|TRBV7-3
CASSTSQGAEAFF
>TRBD1|TRBJ1-4|TRBV5-1
CASSPRQGGEKLFF
>NA|TRBJ1-2|TRBV6-5
CASFEQGTYGYTF
>NA|TRBJ1-2|TRBV30
CAWSEVGGKSGYTF
>NA|TRBJ2-5|TRBV28
CASSLSAPSETQYF
>TRBD1|TRBJ2-5|TRBV7-9
CASRFLGGETQYF
>TRBD1|TRBJ1-6|TRBV7-9
CASSSRQGFNSPLHF
>TRBD2|TRBJ2-1|TRBV7-9
CASSLSQTLARYGQFF
>NA|TRBJ2-2|TRBV11-2
CASSLEGGRSTGELFF